This T cell receptor (beta chain) was recorded in a study of blood T cell repertoires in COVID-19. As for the study in general: Italy, Spain and the United States were the sources of the convalescent and acute COVID-19 samples. Sources were T cells, B-cell-depleted T cells, or PBMCs; the material itself was cDNA or gDNA.

Original processing methods: Reference gene primer amplification gave estimated nucleated cell counts. Produced via immunoSEQ multiplex PCR; TCRdb's table is partial and in-frame only. The D gene and trimming were derived from the DNA, and the V and J assignments and clone size from that table. The table has roughly 200,000 clones, approximately 80% seen once; the top ten hold 27%. Per germline, CDR1 SGHAT and CDR2 FQDESV (reference sequence). The CDR3 spans 13 residues. The V end was cut by 5 bases, the J end by 15 bases, with 20 bases between. This clone was detected a few times. The chain joins TRBV11-1 to TRBJ2-1; TRBD2 is a possible D gene (7 bases). Sequenced material: peripheral blood. The source is a man aged 35-49 years with acute or convalescent COVID-19. The CDR3 DNA reads TGTGCCAGCAGCCATCCGGGGGGCGGGTTGCCGTTCTTC. Translating it yields CASSHPGGGLPFF.